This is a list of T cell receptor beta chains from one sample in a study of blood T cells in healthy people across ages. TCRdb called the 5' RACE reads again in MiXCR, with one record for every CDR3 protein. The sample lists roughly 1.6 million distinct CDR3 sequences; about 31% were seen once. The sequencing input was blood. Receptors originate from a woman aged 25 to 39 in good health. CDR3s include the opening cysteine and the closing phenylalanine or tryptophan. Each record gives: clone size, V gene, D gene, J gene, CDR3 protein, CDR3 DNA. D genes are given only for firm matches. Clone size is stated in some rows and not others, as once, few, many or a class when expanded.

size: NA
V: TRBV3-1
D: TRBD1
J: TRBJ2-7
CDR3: CASSPEPGTGSYEQYF
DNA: TGTGCCAGCAGCCCGGAACCCGGGACAGGCTCCTACGAGCAGTACTTC

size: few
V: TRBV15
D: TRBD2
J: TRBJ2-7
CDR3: CATSTSRSGLAGSPYEQYF
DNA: TGTGCCACCAGCACCTCTAGATCGGGACTAGCGGGATCTCCCTACGAGCAGTACTTC

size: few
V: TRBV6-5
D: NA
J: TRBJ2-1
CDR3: CASSDWTGQNEQFF
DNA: TGTGCCAGCAGCGATTGGACTGGCCAGAATGAGCAGTTCTTC

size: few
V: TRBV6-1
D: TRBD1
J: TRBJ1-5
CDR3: CASRDRGEQPQHF
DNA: TGTGCCAGCAGAGACAGGGGGGAACAGCCCCAGCATTTT

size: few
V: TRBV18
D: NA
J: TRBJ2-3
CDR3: CASSPTRERTDTQYF
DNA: TGTGCCAGCTCCCCCACACGGGAGCGCACAGATACGCAGTATTTT

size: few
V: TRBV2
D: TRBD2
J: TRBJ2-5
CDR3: CASRRLAREDQETQYF
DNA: TGTGCCAGCAGACGTTTAGCGCGGGAGGATCAAGAGACCCAGTACTTC

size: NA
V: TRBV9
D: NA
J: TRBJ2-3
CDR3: CASSVLVGTQYF
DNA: TGTGCCAGCAGCGTGTTGGTTGGCACGCAGTATTTT

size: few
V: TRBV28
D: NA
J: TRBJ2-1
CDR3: CASIRGGARYNEQFF
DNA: TGTGCCAGCATCAGGGGAGGGGCGAGATACAATGAGCAGTTCTTC

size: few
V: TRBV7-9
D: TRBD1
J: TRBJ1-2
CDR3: CASSPRVGQESKSRYTF
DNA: TGTGCCAGCAGCCCCCGTGTCGGACAGGAGTCCAAGTCCCGCTACACCTTC

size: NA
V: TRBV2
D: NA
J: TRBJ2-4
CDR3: CASKVSGSQYF
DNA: TGTGCCAGCAAGGTTTCGGGGAGTCAGTACTTC

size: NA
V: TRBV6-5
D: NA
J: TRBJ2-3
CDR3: CASHRSTDTQYF
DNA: TGTGCCAGCCACCGAAGCACAGATACGCAGTATTTT

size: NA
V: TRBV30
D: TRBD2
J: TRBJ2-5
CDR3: CAWSVSISGKYWQYF
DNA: TGTGCCTGGAGTGTATCTATTAGCGGGAAATATTGGCAGTACTTC

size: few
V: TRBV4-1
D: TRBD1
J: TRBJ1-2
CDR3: CASSQVEGAGGYTF
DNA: TGCGCCAGCAGCCAAGTGGAGGGGGCGGGTGGCTACACCTTC

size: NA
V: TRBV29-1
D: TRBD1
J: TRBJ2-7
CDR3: CSVDRGRNEQYF
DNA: TGCAGCGTTGACAGGGGGCGCAACGAGCAGTACTTC

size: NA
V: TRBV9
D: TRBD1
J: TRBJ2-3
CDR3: CASSGRQGSGADTQYF
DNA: TGTGCCAGCAGCGGGCGACAGGGTAGTGGCGCAGATACGCAGTATTTT

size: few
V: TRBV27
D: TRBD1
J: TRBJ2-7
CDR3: CASSTGTGDLYEQYF
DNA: TGTGCCAGCAGCACCGGGACAGGGGACCTCTACGAGCAGTACTTC

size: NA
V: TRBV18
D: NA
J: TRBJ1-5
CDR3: CASSSRGRDNQPQHF
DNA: TGTGCCAGCTCATCACGGGGACGAGACAATCAGCCCCAGCATTTT

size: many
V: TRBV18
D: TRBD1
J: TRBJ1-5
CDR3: CASSRDRDQPQHF
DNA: TGTGCCAGCAGCCGGGACAGGGACCAGCCCCAGCATTTT

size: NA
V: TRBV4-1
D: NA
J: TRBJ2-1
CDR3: CASSQEIRILVGVYNEQFF
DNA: TGCGCCAGCAGCCAAGAGATAAGAATATTGGTCGGCGTCTACAATGAGCAGTTCTTC

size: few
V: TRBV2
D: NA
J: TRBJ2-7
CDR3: CASSALPGSSYEQYF
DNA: TGTGCCAGCAGTGCCCTCCCCGGGAGCTCCTACGAGCAGTACTTC

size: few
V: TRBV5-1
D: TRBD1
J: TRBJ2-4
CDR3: CASSLSVPGTGKNIQYF
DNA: TGCGCCAGCAGCTTATCGGTCCCCGGGACAGGGAAAAACATTCAGTACTTC

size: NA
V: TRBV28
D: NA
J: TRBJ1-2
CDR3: CASSLMAGKNYSYTF
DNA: TGTGCCAGCAGTTTAATGGCAGGGAAAAACTATAGCTACACCTTC

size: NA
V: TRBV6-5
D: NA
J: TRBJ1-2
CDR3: CASSYGTGRDLYGYTF
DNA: TGTGCCAGCAGTTACGGGACGGGGAGGGACCTCTATGGCTACACCTTC

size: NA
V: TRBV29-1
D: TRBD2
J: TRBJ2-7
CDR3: CSGTGLAGSSYEQYF
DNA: TGCAGCGGCACGGGACTAGCGGGGAGCTCCTACGAGCAGTACTTC

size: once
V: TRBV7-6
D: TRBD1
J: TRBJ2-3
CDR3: CASNPNTGVGDTQYF
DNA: TGTGCCAGCAACCCCAACACAGGGGTTGGAGATACGCAGTATTTT

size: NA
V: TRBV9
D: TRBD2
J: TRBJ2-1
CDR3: CASSVGAGGHEQFF
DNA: TGTGCCAGCAGCGTAGGAGCGGGGGGGCATGAGCAGTTCTTC

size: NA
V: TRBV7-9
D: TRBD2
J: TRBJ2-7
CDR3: CASGSGGNLNEQYF
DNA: TGTGCCAGCGGGAGCGGGGGGAACCTCAACGAGCAGTACTTC

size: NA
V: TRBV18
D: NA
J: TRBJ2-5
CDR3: CASSPRLIQETQYF
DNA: TGTGCCAGCTCACCGAGACTGATCCAAGAGACCCAGTACTTC